This TCR beta chain comes out of a study of control samples from healthy donors and cancer patients (dated by TCRdb to the early 2020s). With respect to this clone: No cognate antigen has been identified for it. The input lacks base qualities; no much larger clone sits a single base away.

The library relied on the immunoSEQ multiplex PCR assay. This is the immuneACCESS table as TCRdb keeps it, with only in-frame sequences that have V and J called. A part of the clones is gone; compared with another copy, unresolved V genes explain less than half, and the rest is unexplained. The sample data list about 95,000 clones, and approximately 89% of these were observed just once. About 0.92% of the sample is held by the ten biggest clonotypes. Reading from cysteine to phenylalanine, the CDR3 counts 12 amino acids. Left in the record is the CDR3 DNA by itself, 36 bases read in frame from the first base. Taken from the germline V gene (reference sequence), the CDR1 and CDR2 loops are LNHDA and SQIVND. Trimming takes 3 bases from V and 1 base from J, and the germline ends sit 3 bases apart.

The rearranged chain carries TRBV19 and TRBJ1-1, with an unclear D gene assignment. The TCR sequence derives from a woman in her 30s in good health. Sequencing used blood. The DNA is as follows: TGTGCCAGTAGTATTGGGAACACTGAAGCTTTCTTT. This encodes CASSIGNTEAFF.